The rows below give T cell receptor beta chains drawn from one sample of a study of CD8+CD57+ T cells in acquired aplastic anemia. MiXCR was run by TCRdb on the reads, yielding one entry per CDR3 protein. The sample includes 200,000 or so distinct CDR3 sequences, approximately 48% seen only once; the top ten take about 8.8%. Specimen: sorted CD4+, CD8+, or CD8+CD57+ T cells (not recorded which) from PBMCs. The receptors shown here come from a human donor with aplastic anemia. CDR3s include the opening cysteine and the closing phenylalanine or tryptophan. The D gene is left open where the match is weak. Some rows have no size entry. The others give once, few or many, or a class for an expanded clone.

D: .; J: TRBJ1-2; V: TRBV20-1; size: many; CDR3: CSARGGGVLDYGYTF; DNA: TGCAGTGCCCGTGGGGGGGGAGTTCTCGACTATGGCTACACCTTC
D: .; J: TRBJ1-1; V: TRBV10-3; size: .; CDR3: CAISNPGGTEAFF; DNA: TGTGCCATCAGTAACCCAGGTGGTACTGAAGCTTTCTTT
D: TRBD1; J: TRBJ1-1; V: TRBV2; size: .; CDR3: CASIGQGGEAFF; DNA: TGTGCCAGCATCGGACAGGGTGGTGAAGCTTTCTTT
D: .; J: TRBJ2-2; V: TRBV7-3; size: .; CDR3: CASSQTDTGELFF; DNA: TGTGCTAGCAGCCAGACGGACACCGGGGAGCTGTTTTTT
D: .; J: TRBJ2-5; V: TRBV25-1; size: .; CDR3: CASTQLAGKLKETQYF; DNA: TGTGCCAGCACCCAACTAGCCGGGAAGCTGAAAGAGACCCAGTACTTC
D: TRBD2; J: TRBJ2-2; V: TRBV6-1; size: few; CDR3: CASRTLRGTSGTGELFF; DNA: TGTGCCAGCAGGACCCTGAGGGGTACTAGCGGGACCGGGGAGCTGTTTTTT
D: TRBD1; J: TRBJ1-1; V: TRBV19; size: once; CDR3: CASAHGEGQAALF; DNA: TGTGCCAGTGCCCATGGGGAGGGACAGGCAGCTCTCTTT
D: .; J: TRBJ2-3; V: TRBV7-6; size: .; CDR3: CASSPTRTADTQYF; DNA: TGTGCCAGCAGCCCTACCCGAACGGCAGACACGCAGTATTTT
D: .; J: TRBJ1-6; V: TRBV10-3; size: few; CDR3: CAISESTPPLHF; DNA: TGTGCCATCAGTGAGTCGACCCCACCCCTCCACTTT
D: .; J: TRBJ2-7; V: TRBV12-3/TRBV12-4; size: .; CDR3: CASSPPGHEQYF; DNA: TGTGCCAGCAGCCCCCCGGGCCACGAGCAGTACTTC
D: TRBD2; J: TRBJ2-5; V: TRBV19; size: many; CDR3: CASGLGAGGIETQYF; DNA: TGTGCCAGTGGCCTTGGAGCGGGAGGGATAGAGACCCAGTACTTC
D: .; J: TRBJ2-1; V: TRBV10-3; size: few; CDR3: CATQIGDSYNEQFF; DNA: TGTGCCACCCAAATAGGAGACTCCTACAATGAGCAGTTCTTC
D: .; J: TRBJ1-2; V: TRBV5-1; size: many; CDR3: CASSFSGTAVGYGYTF; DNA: TGCGCCAGCAGCTTTTCAGGGACCGCCGTGGGCTATGGCTACACCTTC
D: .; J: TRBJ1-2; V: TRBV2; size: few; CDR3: CASRDTYGYTF; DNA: TGTGCCAGCAGGGACACCTATGGCTACACCTTC
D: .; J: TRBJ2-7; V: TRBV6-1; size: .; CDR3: CASTPGPYEQYF; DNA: TGTGCCAGCACCCCGGGACCGTACGAGCAGTACTTC
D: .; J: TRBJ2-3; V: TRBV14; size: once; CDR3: CASSQAPLPTDTQYF; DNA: TGTGCCAGCAGCCAAGCACCATTACCCACAGATACGCAGTATTTT
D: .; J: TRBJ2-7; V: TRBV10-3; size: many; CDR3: CAISGPRMGPLSYEQYF; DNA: TGTGCCATCAGTGGACCCCGGATGGGGCCCCTCTCCTACGAGCAGTACTTC
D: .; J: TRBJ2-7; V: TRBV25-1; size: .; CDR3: CASRRGQRWSYEQYF; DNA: TGTGCCAGCCGAAGAGGACAGCGATGGTCCTACGAGCAGTACTTC
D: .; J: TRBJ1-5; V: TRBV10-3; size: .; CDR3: CAISDDNQPQHF; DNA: TGTGCCATCAGTGACGATAATCAGCCCCAGCATTTT
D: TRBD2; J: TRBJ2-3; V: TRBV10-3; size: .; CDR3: CAISGSGRTSGSTDTQYF; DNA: TGTGCCATCAGTGGGTCAGGACGGACTAGCGGATCCACAGATACGCAGTATTTT
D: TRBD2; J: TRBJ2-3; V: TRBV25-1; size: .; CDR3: CASSVAEASGPDTDTQYF; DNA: TGTGCCAGCAGCGTAGCTGAGGCTAGCGGACCCGACACAGATACGCAGTATTTT
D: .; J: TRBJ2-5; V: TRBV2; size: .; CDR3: CASSWDGGCETQYF; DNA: TGTGCCAGCTCTTGGGACGGGGGATGCGAGACCCAGTACTTC
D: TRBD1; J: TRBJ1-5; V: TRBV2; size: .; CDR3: CASSTGQAINQPQHF; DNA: TGTGCCAGCAGTACGGGACAGGCTATCAATCAGCCCCAGCATTTT
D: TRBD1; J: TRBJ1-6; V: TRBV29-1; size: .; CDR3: CSVKTGQGSPLHF; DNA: TGCAGCGTCAAAACGGGACAGGGTTCACCCCTCCACTTT
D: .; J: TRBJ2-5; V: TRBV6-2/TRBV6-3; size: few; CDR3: CASSYSNLRETQYF; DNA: TGTGCCAGCAGTTACTCGAACTTGAGGGAGACCCAGTACTTC
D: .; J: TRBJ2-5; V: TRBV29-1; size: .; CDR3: CSVAGSGLAETQYF; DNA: TGCAGCGTTGCGGGGAGTGGACTGGCGGAGACCCAGTACTTC
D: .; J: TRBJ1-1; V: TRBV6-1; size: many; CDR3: CASSPTENTEAFF; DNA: TGTGCCAGCAGCCCGACAGAAAACACTGAAGCTTTCTTT
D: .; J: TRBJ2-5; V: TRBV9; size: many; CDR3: CASSVAGSGSTHGTQYF; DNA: TGTGCCAGCAGCGTAGCTGGTAGCGGATCTACCCATGGGACCCAGTACTTC
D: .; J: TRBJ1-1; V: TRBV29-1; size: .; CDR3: CSGGTPNTEAFF; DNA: TGCAGCGGGGGAACACCAAACACTGAAGCTTTCTTT
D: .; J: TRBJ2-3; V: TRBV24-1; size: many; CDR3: CATSGASDLWQYF; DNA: TGTGCCACCAGTGGGGCTAGCGACCTCTGGCAGTATTTT
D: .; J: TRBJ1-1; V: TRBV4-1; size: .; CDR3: CASSQSRATEAFF; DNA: TGCGCCAGCAGCCAATCAAGGGCCACTGAAGCTTTCTTT
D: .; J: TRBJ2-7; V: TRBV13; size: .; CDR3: CASSLTRGRYEQYF; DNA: TGTGCCAGCAGCTTAACCAGGGGACGCTACGAGCAGTACTTC
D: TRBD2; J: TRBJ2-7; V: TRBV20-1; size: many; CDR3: CSASSGLADYEQYF; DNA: TGCAGTGCTAGCTCGGGACTAGCGGACTACGAGCAGTACTTC
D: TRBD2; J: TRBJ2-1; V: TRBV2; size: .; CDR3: CASSGLAGNYNEQFF; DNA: TGTGCCAGCAGCGGACTAGCGGGCAATTACAATGAGCAGTTCTTC
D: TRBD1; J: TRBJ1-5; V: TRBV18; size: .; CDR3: CASSAEQGAVRNQPQHF; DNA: TGTGCCAGCTCAGCGGAGCAGGGGGCGGTACGCAATCAGCCCCAGCATTTT
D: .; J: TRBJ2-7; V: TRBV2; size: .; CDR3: CASRIPGRTYEQYF; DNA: TGTGCCAGCAGGATACCGGGACGCACCTACGAGCAGTACTTC
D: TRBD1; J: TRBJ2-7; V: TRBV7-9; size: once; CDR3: CASSRQGAYEQYF; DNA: TGTGCCAGCAGCCGACAGGGGGCGTACGAGCAGTACTTC
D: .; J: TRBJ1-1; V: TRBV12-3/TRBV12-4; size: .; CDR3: CASSPGGAENTEAFF; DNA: TGTGCCAGCAGTCCAGGAGGGGCAGAGAACACTGAAGCTTTCTTT
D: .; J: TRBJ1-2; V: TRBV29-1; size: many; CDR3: CSVVFGASYGYTF; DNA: TGCAGCGTTGTGTTCGGGGCCAGCTATGGCTACACCTTC
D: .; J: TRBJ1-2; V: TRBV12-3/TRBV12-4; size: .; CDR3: CASKRMSGYTF; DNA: TGTGCCAGCAAACGGATGAGTGGCTACACCTTC
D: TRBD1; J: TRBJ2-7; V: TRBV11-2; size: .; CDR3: CASSLTGAIYEQYF; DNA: TGTGCCAGCAGCTTAACAGGGGCCATTTACGAGCAGTACTTC
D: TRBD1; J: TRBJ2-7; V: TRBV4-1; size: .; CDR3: CASSLQGAEEQYF; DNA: TGCGCCAGCAGCTTACAGGGGGCGGAGGAGCAGTACTTC
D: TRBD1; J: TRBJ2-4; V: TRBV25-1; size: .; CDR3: CASSAPGGGNIQYF; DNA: TGTGCCAGCAGTGCTCCAGGGGGCGGGAACATTCAGTACTTC
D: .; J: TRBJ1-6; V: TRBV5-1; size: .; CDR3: CASSLEGGRNSPLHF; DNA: TGCGCCAGCAGCTTGGAGGGAGGGCGTAATTCACCCCTCCACTTT
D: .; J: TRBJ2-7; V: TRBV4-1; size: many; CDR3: CASSQAGSGQRYF; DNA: TGCGCCAGCAGCCAAGCCGGAAGCGGCCAGCGGTACTTC
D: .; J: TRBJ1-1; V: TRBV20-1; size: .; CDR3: CSAGHPNTEAFF; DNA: TGCAGTGCCGGACACCCCAACACTGAAGCTTTCTTT
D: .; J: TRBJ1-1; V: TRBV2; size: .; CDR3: CASRIGTEAFF; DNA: TGTGCCAGCAGAATTGGCACAGAAGCTTTCTTT
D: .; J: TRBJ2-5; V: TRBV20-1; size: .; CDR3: CSGQVGGETQYF; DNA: TGCAGTGGGCAGGTGGGGGGAGAGACCCAGTACTTC
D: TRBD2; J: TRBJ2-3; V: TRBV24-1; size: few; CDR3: CATSETSGGTDTQYF; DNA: TGTGCCACCAGTGAGACTAGCGGGGGCACAGATACGCAGTATTTT
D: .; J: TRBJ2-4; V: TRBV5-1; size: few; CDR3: CASSLAPGIRDGKNIQYF; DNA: TGCGCCAGCAGCTTGGCCCCGGGGATCAGGGACGGCAAAAACATTCAGTACTTC
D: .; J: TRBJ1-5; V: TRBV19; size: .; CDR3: CASSSMENAYSNQPQHF; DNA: TGTGCCAGTAGCTCTATGGAGAACGCTTATAGCAATCAGCCCCAGCATTTT
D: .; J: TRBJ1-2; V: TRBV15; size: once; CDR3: CATSRDRGSNYGYTF; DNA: TGTGCCACCAGCAGAGATAGGGGCAGCAACTATGGCTACACCTTC
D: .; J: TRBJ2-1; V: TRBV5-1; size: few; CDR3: CASFALNSYSEQFF; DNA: TGCGCCAGTTTTGCCCTTAACTCCTACAGTGAGCAGTTCTTC
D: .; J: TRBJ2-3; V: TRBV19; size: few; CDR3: CASRHAGGTQYF; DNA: TGTGCCAGTAGGCATGCGGGCGGTACGCAGTATTTT
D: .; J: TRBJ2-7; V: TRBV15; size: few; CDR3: CATSRTGPESYEQYF; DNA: TGTGCCACCAGCAGAACCGGACCGGAATCCTACGAGCAGTACTTC
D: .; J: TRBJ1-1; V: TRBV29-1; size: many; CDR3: CSVLDAGGNTEAFF; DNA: TGCAGCGTATTGGACGCGGGGGGGAACACTGAAGCTTTCTTT
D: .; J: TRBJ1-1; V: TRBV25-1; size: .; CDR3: CASSYRALGTEAFF; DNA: TGTGCCAGCAGTTACAGGGCCCTGGGCACTGAAGCTTTCTTT
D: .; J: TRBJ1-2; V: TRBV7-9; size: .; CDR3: CASSLEVTAGDGYTF; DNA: TGTGCCAGCAGCTTAGAGGTGACAGCGGGTGATGGCTACACCTTC